Listed here are 5 T cell receptor beta chains from one sample, sequenced in a study of shared clonotypes between healthy human individuals. Libraries were prepared by immunoSEQ multiplex PCR; TCRdb keeps only in-frame clonotypes and omits some of them. The data hold some 1.5 million clones, with about 98% observed a single time. The source material was naive CD4+ T cells sorted from blood. Specified subset: CD45RA+ positively selected. These receptors were taken from a young man in good health.

The chain joins TRBV7-3 to TRBJ2-1; D gene unclear. This CDR3 is built from 14 residues. Germline CDR1 reads SGHTA; CDR2 reads FQGTGA. V gave up 2 bases and J gave up 3 bases, with 8 bases separating them. The CDR3 DNA sequence: TGTGCCAGCAGCTTAGGTGGACGCTACAATGAGCAGTTCTTC. Translated: CASSLGGRYNEQFF.

This clone was detected once. The gene calls are TRBV18 and TRBJ2-4; D may be TRBD2 (5 bases). The V and J ends lost 3 bases and 4 bases respectively, with 22 bases between them. The CDR3 extends over 18 amino acids. Germline lookup yields CDR1 KGHSH and CDR2 LQKENI. CDR3 DNA sequence: TGTGCCAGCTCACCGTTACCCCGGACGCCAGGAGGAAAAAACATTCAGTACTTC. It specifies CASSPLPRTPGGKNIQYF.

The chain carries TRBV25-1 and TRBJ2-1; 11 bases are shared with TRBD2. J lost 7 bases, V lost 7 bases, and 6 bases had no gene match. Germline values: CDR1 MGHDK, CDR2 SYGVNS. There are 14 residues in the CDR3. The CDR3 DNA reads as TGTGCCAGCAAGTCTAGCGGGAGGTTGAATGAGCAGTTCTTC. Protein sequence: CASKSSGRLNEQFF.

The chain employs TRBV2 and TRBJ2-7; 8 bases match TRBD1. This CDR3 spans 13 amino acids. Germline assignment: CDR1 SNHLY and CDR2 FYNNEI. The V gene end was trimmed by 7 bases and the J gene end by 8 bases; junction bases not matched to a gene: 10. CDR3 protein: CASTGQEPIKQYF. In DNA, the CDR3 is TGTGCCAGCACGGGACAGGAACCTATCAAGCAGTACTTC.

V gene TRBV7-7 combines with J gene TRBJ2-1; a weak D match, TRBD1 (6 bases). Per germline, CDR1 SSHAT and CDR2 FNYEAQ (reference sequence). CDR3 size: 13 residues. Trimming stripped 1 base from V and 15 bases from J, with 16 bases between. The CDR3 sequence is CASSLEAQGRLFF. The CDR3 coding sequence is TGTGCCAGCAGCTTAGAGGCCCAGGGGCGTTTGTTCTTC.